Listed here are 24 T cell receptor beta chains from one sample, sequenced in a study of tumor and adjacent non-tumor tissue in lung cancer. RNA was extracted from bulk tissue without any cell sorting. This non-tumor lung sample came from over 3 cm beyond the tumor edge. TCRbeta libraries were built with three rounds of nested PCR, modified from ARM-PCR. TCRdb processed the multiplex PCR reads anew with MiXCR; each CDR3 protein has one entry. The sample consists of about 43,000 distinct CDR3 sequences, approximately 57% of them appearing once. The specimen sequenced was distant non-tumor lung tissue. The receptors here all came from a man aged 50-60 years with non-small cell lung cancer.

Ten or more counts support this clonotype. The genes are TRBV6-1 and TRBJ2-2, with 8 bases identical to TRBD1. J gave up 1 base and V 6 bases, and 1 base lay outside the gene matches. This CDR3 is 14 amino acids long. Looked up from germline, CDR1 is MNHNS and CDR2 is SASEGT. The CDR3 sequence: CASRGTGNTGELFF. The CDR3 DNA sequence: TGTGCCAGCAGAGGGACAGGGAACACCGGGGAGCTGTTTTTT.

The chain has TRBV29-1 and TRBJ2-3; tentatively, D is TRBD1 (6 bases). Trimming took 5 bases from V and 2 from J, leaving 14 bases between them. CDR1 SQVTM and CDR2 ANQGSEA come from the germline V gene. There are 14 residues in the CDR3. The CDR3 DNA is TGCAGCGTTCCTAGCCGGGGACACACAGATACGCAGTATTTT. Its translation is CSVPSRGHTDTQYF.

In the case of this clonotype: One junction end disagrees with the germline gene, perhaps due to a read error. CDR3 coding DNA: TGTGCCAGCAGCTTTTGGGACGGCGGACAAGAGACCCACTACTTC. Amino acid sequence: CASSFWDGGQETHYF. The rearrangement joins TRBV12-3 or TRBV12-4 to TRBJ2-5; D may correspond to TRBD1 or TRBD2 (5 bases each). CDR3 size: 15 residues.

This clonotype came up a few times. The gene calls are TRBV4-1 and TRBJ2-2; D might be TRBD2 (5 bases). CDR1 is MGHRA, CDR2 YSYEKL, per germline. This CDR3 has 15 amino acids. V gave up 7 bases and J gave up 3 bases, with 15 bases separating them. CDR3 sequence reads: CASNGIARDTGELFF. DNA for the CDR3: TGCGCCAGCAACGGGATAGCGAGGGACACCGGGGAGCTGTTTTTT.

Regarding this clonotype: Since no conserved phenylalanine or tryptophan closes the CDR3, a read error is the likely cause. Because the CDR3's place on the DNA is in doubt, the DNA is left out and the CDR3 is given as listed by TCRdb. This sequence joins TRBV11-1 and TRBJ1-1; the table's TRBD1 call for D was not verified on the DNA. Germline lookup yields CDR1 SGHAT and CDR2 FQDESV (reference sequence). The CDR3 is 13 residues long, counting both termini. This CDR3 reads CASSPGTGDEVSV.

This clonotype was found a few times. A clone one base away is much larger, so this may be a read error. It is unclear where the CDR3 begins or ends on the DNA, so no DNA is shown, and the CDR3 is as TCRdb lists it. V is TRBV29-1 and J is TRBJ2-4; the table's D call, TRBD1, was not checked against the DNA. Germline CDR1 SQVTM, CDR2 ANQGSEA. The CDR3 length is 13 residues, termini included. CDR3 region: CSVARGTGNIQCF.

Relative to its sample, this clonotype is medium-sized. CDR3 in DNA: TGTGCTAGTGGTTTGGACGGAGGCTATGGCTACACCTTC. Its protein is CASGLDGGYGYTF. The chain employs TRBV12-5 and TRBJ1-2; the D is unclear. CDR3 length: 13 residues. Per the germline V gene, CDR1 is LGHNT and CDR2 is FRNRAP. Deletions cut 1 base from V and 4 bases from J, with 7 bases between.

Remarks on this clonotype: The junction departs from the called germline gene at one end, perhaps through a read error. The chain is built from TRBV5-4 and TRBJ2-7; TRBD1 might be the D (7 bases). This CDR3 has 15 residues. Per the germline V gene, CDR1 is SGHNT and CDR2 is YYREEE (reference sequence). The CDR3 nucleotides are TGTGCCAGCAGCATAGGGCGGGACAGCTCCTACGATCAGTACTTC. It translates to CASSIGRDSSYDQYF.

The genes are TRBV6-5 and TRBJ2-2; 8 bases align to TRBD1. Germline V CDR1 and CDR2: MNHEY, SVGAGI. This CDR3 contains 15 residues. Trimming cost V 8 bases and J 8 bases; bases outside gene matches: 13. The CDR3 bases are TGTGCCAGCTGCAAAGTCAGGGGGCAGACTGGGGAGCTGTTTTTT. It translates to CASCKVRGQTGELFF.

This clonotype has at least ten counts. The chain carries TRBV4-2 and TRBJ2-3; TRBD1 agrees at 7 bases. V was pared by 1 base and J by 5 bases, with 9 bases of the junction left unmatched. Germline V gene data show CDR1 as LGHNA and CDR2 as YNFKEQ. CDR3 length: 16 residues. The CDR3, as DNA: TGTGCCAGCAGCCAAGGCGGCACAGGGGAAGGAGATACGCAGTATTTT. It encodes CASSQGGTGEGDTQYF.

Of note for this clonotype: The junction departs from germline at one end; a sequencing error may be responsible. This chain joins TRBV4-2 and TRBJ1-1; D is undetermined. This CDR3 has 15 amino acids. Germline values: CDR1 LGHNA, CDR2 YNFKEQ. The CDR3 DNA sequence: TGTTCCAGCAGCCAAGAATTGCTTATGGACACTGAAGCTTTCTTT. It is translated as CSSSQELLMDTEAFF.

As concerns this clonotype: A much larger clone lies one base from this, so it may be a read error. This chain uses TRBV29-1 with TRBJ2-1; 13 bases agree with TRBD2. Trimming took 5 bases from V and 5 from J; bases not matched to a gene: 6. This CDR3 has 15 amino acids. Germline-derived CDR1 and CDR2 are SQVTM and ANQGSEA. CDR3 amino acids: CSVTQGLAGNNEQFF. The CDR3 coding sequence is TGCAGCGTTACACAGGGACTAGCGGGGAACAATGAGCAGTTCTTC.

About this clonotype itself: It may be a read error: a sequence one base away is much more abundant. This chain joins TRBV30 and TRBJ2-1, with D possibly being TRBD2 (6 bases). The germline V and J ends were trimmed by 6 bases and 0 bases, with 18 bases remaining between them. This CDR3 comprises 16 residues. In germline, CDR1 is GTSNPN, CDR2 SVGIG (reference sequence). The CDR3 sequence is CACRIHSGISYNEQFF. CDR3 DNA: TGTGCCTGCAGAATCCATAGCGGTATCTCCTACAATGAGCAGTTCTTC.

This clonotype was counted once. This may come from a read error, since a much larger clone is one base off. The genes are TRBV20-1 and TRBJ2-3, with 8 bases lining up with TRBD2. Germline-derived CDR1 and CDR2 are DFQATT and SNEGSKA (reference sequence). The V gene end was trimmed by 6 bases and the J gene end by 2 bases; junction bases not matched to a gene: 7. This CDR3 contains 14 residues. DNA of the CDR3: TGCAGTGCCCCATCAGCGGGAGACACAGATACGCAGTATTTT. It translates to CSAPSAGDTDTQYF.

On this clonotype itself: A read error may produce the germline difference seen at one junction end. The chain combines TRBV29-1 with TRBJ2-3; D not resolved. This CDR3 comprises 10 residues. Germline V CDR1 and CDR2: SQVTM, ANQGSEA. The CDR3 DNA sequence: TGCAGCGCCCGACAAGACACGCTGTATTTT. Its translation is CSARQDTLYF.

The chain combines TRBV10-3 with TRBJ1-2; possible D gene TRBD1, 5 bases. There are 15 residues in the CDR3. CDR1 ENHRY and CDR2 SYGVKD come from the germline V gene. CDR3 coding DNA: TGTGTCACCAGTGAGTCGATGGGGCAGGTGGATGGCTACACCTTC. Translated, it gives CVTSESMGQVDGYTF.

This clonotype was detected only once. A read error may account for a junction end that differs from germline. The V and J genes are TRBV15 and TRBJ2-5; no clear D. Germline CDR1 reads LNHNV; CDR2 reads YYDKDF (reference sequence). The CDR3 loop spans 15 amino acids. In DNA form, the CDR3 reads TGTGCCACCAGCAGAGATCGGCAGACACAAGAGATCCAGTACTTC. Translation gives CATSRDRQTQEIQYF. The variable domain in full, completed from reference TRBV15 and TRBJ2-5, reads DAMVIQNPRYQVTQFGKPVTLSCSQTLNHNVMYWYQQKSSQAPKLLFHYYDKDFNNEADTPDNFQSRRPNTSFCFLDIRSPGLGDTAMYLCATSRDRQTQEIQYFGPGTRLLVL.

About this clonotype: It may be a read error: a sequence one base away is much more abundant. No conserved phenylalanine or tryptophan is present at the end of the CDR3, so a read error is the likely explanation. This chain connects TRBV12-3 or TRBV12-4 to TRBJ2-7; tentatively, D is TRBD1 (7 bases). Deletions cut 8 bases from V and 2 bases from J, with 19 bases between. The CDR3 spans 15 residues. CDR3 loop: CASSTSTGRPYEQYL. The CDR3 DNA reads as TGTGCCAGCTCTACTTCGACAGGGAGGCCCTACGAGCAGTACTTA.

This clonotype was recorded at least ten times. V is TRBV6-6 and J is TRBJ2-2; 7 bases line up with TRBD2. The CDR3 consists of 15 residues. CDR1 is MNHNY and CDR2 is SVGAGI in the germline V gene (reference sequence). With V trimmed by 0 bases and J by 6 bases, 4 bases remained unmatched. CDR3 region: CASSYSVSGAGELFF. The CDR3 region has the DNA TGTGCCAGCAGTTACTCGGTCAGCGGGGCCGGGGAGCTGTTTTTT.

Of note for this clonotype: This clone may be a read error of a much larger clone one base away. The gene calls are TRBV20-1 and TRBJ2-7; a weak D match, TRBD2 (5 bases). CDR1 DFQATT and CDR2 SNEGSKA come from the germline V gene (reference sequence). The length of the CDR3 is 13 residues. Here the CDR3 DNA reads TGCCGTGGGATAGCGCAGTCCGGTCGTGAGCAGTACTTC. It yields the protein CRGIAQSGREQYF.

This clonotype occurred many times. The V call is TRBV6-6, the J call TRBJ2-7; a possible D gene is TRBD2 (6 bases). Trimming left V 6 bases short and J 3 bases short, with 15 bases between. In germline, CDR1 is MNHNY, CDR2 SVGAGI (reference sequence). CDR3 length: 14 residues. This CDR3 is CASRNGGTVYEQYF. CDR3 in DNA: TGTGCCAGCAGGAACGGCGGGACTGTCTACGAGCAGTACTTC.

This clonotype was observed a handful of times. A much larger clone lies a single base off, so this may be a read error. The rearrangement links TRBV4-1 to TRBJ2-2, with TRBD1 matching 10 bases. The CDR3 sequence is 16 residues long. Germline loops: CDR1 MGHRA, CDR2 YSYEKL. CDR3 in amino acids: CASSGGQGPNTGELVF. CDR3 bases: TGCGCCAGCAGTGGGGGACAGGGGCCGAACACCGGGGAGCTGGTTTTT.

In regard to this clonotype: A read error is possible here, since a much larger clone lies one base away. The rearrangement links TRBV11-2 to TRBJ1-3, with a possible D match to TRBD1 (5 bases). V lost 8 bases and J 0 bases, leaving 17 bases between the germline ends. The germline gives CDR1 SGHAT, CDR2 FQNNGV. This CDR3 spans 16 amino acids. The CDR3 is CASGKTGDSSGNTIYF. The CDR3 region has the DNA TGTGCCAGCGGCAAGACGGGAGACAGCTCTGGAAACACCATATATTTT. The whole variable domain, remainder taken from reference TRBV11-2 and TRBJ1-3, is EAGVAQSPRYKIIEKRQSVAFWCNPISGHATLYWYQQILGQGPKLLIQFQNNGVVDDSQLPKDRFSAERLKGVDSTLKIQPAKLEDSAVYLCASGKTGDSSGNTIYFGEGSWLTVV.

This clonotype showed up just once. In this CDR3 the conserved last residue, phenylalanine or tryptophan, is missing, so a read error is likely. The chain recombines TRBV6-1 with TRBJ2-1; TRBD2 aligns across 8 bases. Germline trimming cut 9 bases from V and 0 bases from J; bases unmatched to any gene: 7. Germline assignment: CDR1 MNHNS and CDR2 SASEGT. CDR3 size: 15 residues. The CDR3 sequence: CARGLVVPSYNEQFC. In DNA, the CDR3 is TGTGCCAGGGGACTAGTGGTCCCCTCCTACAATGAGCAGTTCTGC.